The 17 T cell receptor beta chains reported below all come from one sample, sequenced in a study of T cell responses to AZD1222 COVID-19 vaccine. The table came from immunoSEQ multiplex PCR; TCRdb's copy has only in-frame clones and leaves some out. The data contain approximately 170,000 clones, approximately 90% of them seen just once; the ten biggest clones take up less than 5.5%. Sequenced material: peripheral blood, taken on day 0 of AZD1222 vaccination. The receptors originated from an adult in good health.

The rearrangement links TRBV9 to TRBJ2-7, with D tentatively TRBD2 (6 bases). Trimming stripped 0 bases from V and 3 bases from J, with 16 bases between. This CDR3 has 16 residues. Germline V gene data show CDR1 as SGDLS and CDR2 as YYNGEE. CDR3 sequence reads: CASSVGGSGNFYEQYF. CDR3 coding DNA: TGTGCCAGCAGCGTAGGTGGTAGCGGAAATTTCTACGAGCAGTACTTC.

The rearrangement joins TRBV30 to TRBJ1-1; TRBD1 aligns across 12 bases. The CDR3 sequence is 14 residues long. V dropped 3 bases and J dropped 4; count of bases not matched to a gene: 3. Per germline, CDR1 GTSNPN and CDR2 SVGIG (reference sequence). The CDR3 nucleotides are TGTGCCTGGAGCCCGGGACAGGGGGCCACTGAAGCTTTCTTT. Protein: CAWSPGQGATEAFF. The full variable domain, in which reference TRBV30 and TRBJ1-1 provide the parts outside the CDR3, is SQTIHQWPATLVQPVGSPLSLECTVEGTSNPNLYWYRQAAGRGLQLLFYSVGIGQISSEVPQNLSASRPQDRQFILSSKKLLLSDSGFYLCAWSPGQGATEAFFGQGTRLTVV.

The table lists this clone with a few counts. This sequence joins TRBV2 and TRBJ2-1; D is unclear. With 7 bases removed from V and 9 bases from J, the gap between germline ends came to 28 bases. This CDR3 is 17 amino acids long. From germline, CDR1 is SNHLY and CDR2 FYNNEI. This CDR3 is CASTPIIQVASMGEQFF. The DNA of the CDR3 is TGTGCCAGCACCCCAATAATCCAGGTGGCGTCAATGGGTGAGCAGTTCTTC.

This chain links TRBV4-3 with TRBJ1-2; the D is unclear. Trimming cost V 0 bases and J 4 bases, with 21 bases left between them. This CDR3 contains 18 residues. Germline V lookup: CDR1 LGHNA, CDR2 YSLEER. This chain's CDR3 is CASSQEGGGLGLTYGYTF. The CDR3 DNA is TGCGCCAGCAGCCAAGAAGGAGGTGGCCTTGGACTGACCTATGGCTACACCTTC.

V and J are TRBV5-1 and TRBJ1-2, with 9 bases lining up with TRBD1. The CDR3 is 17 amino acids. CDR1 is SGHRS, CDR2 YFSETQ, per germline. Trimming took 0 bases from V and 5 from J; bases not matched to a gene: 11. The CDR3 spells CASSLGDPGQGRYGYTF. CDR3 DNA: TGCGCCAGCAGCTTGGGGGACCCGGGACAGGGCCGTTATGGCTACACCTTC.

This chain links TRBV12-5 with TRBJ1-5; D not resolved. Trimming pared 5 bases from V and 0 bases from J, leaving 11 bases between. The germline V gene has CDR1 LGHNT and CDR2 FRNRAP. The CDR3 is made up of 15 amino acids. For the CDR3, the DNA is TGTGCTAGTGGTCCCCAGGACGGTAGCAATCAGCCCCAGCATTTT. This translates into CASGPQDGSNQPQHF.

The chain combines TRBV5-4 with TRBJ2-7; D ambiguous. The CDR3 has 16 amino acids. The germline gives CDR1 SGHNT, CDR2 YYREEE (reference sequence). V was pared by 3 bases and J by 6 bases, with 22 bases between. The CDR3, as DNA: TGTGCCAGCAGCTCGTCTGACATTTATCTCCACACCGAGCAGTACTTC. Translation gives CASSSSDIYLHTEQYF.

The CDR3 spells CASSDPLAGYSTDTQYF. CDR3 in DNA: TGTGCCAGCAGCGACCCACTAGCGGGGTACTCCACAGATACGCAGTATTTT. The rearrangement joins TRBV9 to TRBJ2-3, with 10 bases that match TRBD2. CDR1 is SGDLS, CDR2 YYNGEE, per germline. Trimming at V came to 3 bases and at J to 2 bases, leaving 9 bases not matched to a gene. CDR3 length: 17 residues.

The V and J genes are TRBV7-3 and TRBJ2-3; possible D gene TRBD2, 6 bases. This CDR3 has 17 residues. Germline CDR1 SGHTA, CDR2 FQGTGA. V lost 5 bases to trimming and J lost 1 base, with 19 bases between them. CDR3 sequence (DNA): TGTGCCAGCAGCACCTCCGGTGGAGGGTTCGGCACAGATACGCAGTATTTT. Translated, it gives CASSTSGGGFGTDTQYF.

This sequence joins TRBV10-3 and TRBJ1-1, with D maybe TRBD1 (6 bases). The CDR3 is 15 residues long. The V end was cut by 0 bases, the J end by 2 bases, with 10 bases between. CDR1 is ENHRY, CDR2 SYGVKD, per germline. The CDR3 DNA reads TGTGCCATCAGTGAGTCCTACAGGGCAAACACTGAAGCTTTCTTT. Encoded protein: CAISESYRANTEAFF.

The CDR3 nucleotides read TGTGCCAGTAGTACCCCAGGGATCCGGAATCAGCCCCAGCATTTT. The encoded protein is CASSTPGIRNQPQHF. The chain joins TRBV19 to TRBJ1-5; possibly TRBD1 for D (5 bases). Germline V CDR1 and CDR2: LNHDA, SQIVND (reference sequence). Trimming cost V 4 bases and J 4 bases, with 14 bases left between them. The CDR3 spans 15 residues.

V usage is TRBV6-1 and J usage is TRBJ2-1; 9 positions match TRBD2. This CDR3 is built from 16 residues. Germline-derived CDR1 and CDR2 are MNHNS and SASEGT. V gave up 4 bases and J gave up 7 bases; unmatched junction bases: 11. The CDR3: CASSGTLAGVFNEQFF. As DNA, the CDR3 is TGTGCCAGCAGTGGGACCTTAGCGGGAGTTTTTAATGAGCAGTTCTTC.

The chain is built from TRBV3-1 (or the pseudogene TRBV3-2) and TRBJ1-3; D unresolved. V was cut by 4 bases and J by 0 bases, with 16 bases left in between. The CDR3 totals 17 residues. Germline V gene sequence: CDR1 LGHDT, CDR2 YNNKEL (reference sequence). DNA of the CDR3: TGTGCCAGCAGCCTAAGCGGGTTACAAAGCTCTGGAAACACCATATATTTT. Protein product: CASSLSGLQSSGNTIYF.

The V call is TRBV5-1, the J call TRBJ2-7; 8 bases are a match to TRBD1. With 3 bases clipped from V and 5 bases from J, the junction kept 10 bases outside the gene matches. The CDR3 runs 15 residues. Germline CDR1 SGHRS, CDR2 YFSETQ. The DNA of the CDR3 is TGCGCCAGCAGCTCAGTCTTCGACAGGGGCAACGAGCAGTACTTC. Its translation is CASSSVFDRGNEQYF. The full variable domain, rest sourced from reference TRBV5-1 and TRBJ2-7, is KAGVTQTPRYLIKTRGQQVTLSCSPISGHRSVSWYQQTPGQGLQFLFEYFSETQRNKGNFPGRFSGRQFSNSRSEMNVSTLELGDSALYLCASSSVFDRGNEQYFGPGTRLTVT.

This clone was picked up one time. This chain connects TRBV6-5 to TRBJ1-2; D is perhaps TRBD1 (6 bases). CDR3 length equals 15 residues. V lost 5 bases and J 1 base, leaving 14 bases between the germline ends. CDR1 is MNHEY, CDR2 SVGAGI, per germline. The CDR3 region is CASSTSGALNYGYTF. The CDR3 coding sequence is TGTGCCAGCAGTACATCAGGGGCCCTTAACTATGGCTACACCTTC.

This clone was found once. The chain links TRBV6-5 to TRBJ1-1; 8 bases match TRBD1. The J segment lost 5 bases and the V segment lost 0 bases, leaving 5 bases of the junction unmatched. Germline V gene sequence: CDR1 MNHEY, CDR2 SVGAGI. The length of the CDR3 is 15 residues. Here the CDR3 reads CASSYSRQGKTEAFF. The CDR3 nucleotides are TGTGCCAGCAGTTACTCGAGACAGGGGAAGACTGAAGCTTTCTTT.

The J gene is TRBJ1-1, the V gene TRBV3-1 (or the pseudogene TRBV3-2), with D possibly being TRBD1 (5 bases). Germline CDR1 reads LGHDT; CDR2 reads YNNKEL (reference sequence). The germline V and J ends were trimmed by 3 bases and 14 bases, with 13 bases remaining between them. CDR3 length equals 11 residues. CDR3 loop: CASSHRDQSFF. DNA of the CDR3: TGTGCCAGCAGCCACCGGGACCAGTCGTTCTTT.